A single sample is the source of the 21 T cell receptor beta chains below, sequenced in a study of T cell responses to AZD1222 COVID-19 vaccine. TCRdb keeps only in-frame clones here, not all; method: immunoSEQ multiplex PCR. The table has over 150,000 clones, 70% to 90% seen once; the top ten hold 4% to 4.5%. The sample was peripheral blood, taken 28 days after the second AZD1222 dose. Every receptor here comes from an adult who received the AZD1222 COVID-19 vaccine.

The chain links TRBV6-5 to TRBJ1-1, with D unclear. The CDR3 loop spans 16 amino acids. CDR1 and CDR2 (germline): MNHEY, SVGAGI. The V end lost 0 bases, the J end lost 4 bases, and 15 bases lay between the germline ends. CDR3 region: CASSYSALGLVTEAFF. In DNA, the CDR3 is TGTGCCAGCAGTTACTCGGCGCTGGGGTTGGTCACTGAAGCTTTCTTT.

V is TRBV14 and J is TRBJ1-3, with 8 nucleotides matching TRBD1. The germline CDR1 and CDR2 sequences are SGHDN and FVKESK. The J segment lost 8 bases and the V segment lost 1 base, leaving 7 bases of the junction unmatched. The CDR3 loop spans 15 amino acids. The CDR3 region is CASSQGARGQDTIYF. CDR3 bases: TGTGCCAGCAGCCAAGGGGCCAGGGGGCAGGACACCATATATTTT.

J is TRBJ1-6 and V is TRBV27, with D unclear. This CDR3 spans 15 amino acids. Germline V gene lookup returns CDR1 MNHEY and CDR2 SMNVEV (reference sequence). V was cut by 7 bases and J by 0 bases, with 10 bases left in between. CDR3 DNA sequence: TGTGCCAGCAAATCTCAGCCCTCCTATAATTCACCCCTCCACTTT. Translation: CASKSQPSYNSPLHF.

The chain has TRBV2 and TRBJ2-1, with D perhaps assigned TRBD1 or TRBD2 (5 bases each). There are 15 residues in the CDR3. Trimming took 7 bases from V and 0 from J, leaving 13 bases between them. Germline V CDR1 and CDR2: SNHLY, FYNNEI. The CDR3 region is CASIRDRYSYNEQFF. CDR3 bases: TGTGCCAGCATTAGGGACCGATACTCCTACAATGAGCAGTTCTTC.

CDR3 loop: CASSHLQQTDTQYF. DNA of the CDR3: TGTGCCAGCAGCCATTTACAGCAAACAGATACGCAGTATTTT. The rearrangement joins TRBV14 to TRBJ2-3, with no clear D. This CDR3 contains 14 residues. In germline, CDR1 is SGHDN, CDR2 FVKESK. Trimming removed 3 bases at V and 3 bases at J, with 10 bases between.

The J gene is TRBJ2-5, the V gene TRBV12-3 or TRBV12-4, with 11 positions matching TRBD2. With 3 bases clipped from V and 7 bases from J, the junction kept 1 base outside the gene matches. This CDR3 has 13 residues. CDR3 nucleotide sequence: TGTGCCAGCAGTTTGGGGACTAGCGGGACCCAGTACTTC. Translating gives CASSLGTSGTQYF.

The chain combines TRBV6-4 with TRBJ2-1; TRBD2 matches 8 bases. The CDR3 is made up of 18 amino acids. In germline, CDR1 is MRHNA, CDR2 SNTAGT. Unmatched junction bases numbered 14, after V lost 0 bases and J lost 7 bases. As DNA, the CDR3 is TGTGCCAGCAGTGACTCTCCGTCTTCGGCGGGGGGCAATAATGAGCAGTTCTTC. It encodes CASSDSPSSAGGNNEQFF.

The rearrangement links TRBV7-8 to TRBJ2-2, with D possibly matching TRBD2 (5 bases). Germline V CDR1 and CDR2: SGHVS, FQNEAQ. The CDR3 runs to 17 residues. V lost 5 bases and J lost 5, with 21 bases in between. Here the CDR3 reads CASSDYMDGETTGELFF. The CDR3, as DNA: TGTGCCAGCAGCGACTACATGGACGGCGAAACTACCGGGGAGCTGTTTTTT.

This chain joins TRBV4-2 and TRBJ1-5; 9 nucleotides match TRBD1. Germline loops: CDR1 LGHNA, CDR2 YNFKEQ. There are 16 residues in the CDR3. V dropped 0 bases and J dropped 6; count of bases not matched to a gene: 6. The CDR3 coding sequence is TGTGCCAGCAGCCAAGATCGGGACAGGGAGAGTCAGCCCCAGCATTTT. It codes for CASSQDRDRESQPQHF.

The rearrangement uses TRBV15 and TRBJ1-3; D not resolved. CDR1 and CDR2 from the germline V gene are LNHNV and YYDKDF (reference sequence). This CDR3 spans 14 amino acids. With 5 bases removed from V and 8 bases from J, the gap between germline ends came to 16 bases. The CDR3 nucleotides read TGTGCCACCAGCCCAAAAGGGAGTAGGGACACCATATATTTT. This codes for CATSPKGSRDTIYF.

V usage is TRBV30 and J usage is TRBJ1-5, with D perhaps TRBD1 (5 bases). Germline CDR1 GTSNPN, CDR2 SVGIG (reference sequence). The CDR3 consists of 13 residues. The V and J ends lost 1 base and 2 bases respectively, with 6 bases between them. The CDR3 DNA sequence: TGTGCCTGGAGTGGGGGACGCAATCAGCCCCAGCATTTT. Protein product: CAWSGGRNQPQHF.

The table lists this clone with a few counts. CDR3 coding DNA: TGTGCCACCAGTGATTCCAGGGGCTATGATGGCTACACCTTC. Protein: CATSDSRGYDGYTF. This rearrangement joins TRBV24-1 to TRBJ1-2, with a tentative D call TRBD1 (6 bases). CDR3 length: 14 amino acids. Trimming removed 2 bases from V and 6 bases from J, with 12 bases in between. The V gene's germline CDR1 is KGHDR and CDR2 SFDVKD.

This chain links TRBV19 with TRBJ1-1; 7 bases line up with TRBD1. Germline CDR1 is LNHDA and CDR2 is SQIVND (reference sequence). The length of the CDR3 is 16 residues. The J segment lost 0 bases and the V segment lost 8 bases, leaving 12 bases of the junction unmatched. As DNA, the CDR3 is TGTGCCAGTTACTCCTCAGGGGGTACTATGAACACTGAAGCTTTCTTT. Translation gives CASYSSGGTMNTEAFF.

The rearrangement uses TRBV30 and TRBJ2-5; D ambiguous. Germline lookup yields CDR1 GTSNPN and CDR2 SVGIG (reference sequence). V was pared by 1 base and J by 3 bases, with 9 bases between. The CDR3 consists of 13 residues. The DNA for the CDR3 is TGTGCCTGGAGTGGGGGTCTGGAAGAGACCCAGTACTTC. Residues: CAWSGGLEETQYF.

CDR3 DNA sequence: TGTGCCAGTAGTATAAGTTCAGGGGGCGCGGGGGGCTCCTACAATGAGCAGTTCTTC. Translation gives CASSISSGGAGGSYNEQFF. J is TRBJ2-1 and V is TRBV19, with D perhaps given as TRBD1 or TRBD2 (8 bases each). The CDR3 extends over 19 amino acids. Germline-derived CDR1 and CDR2 are LNHDA and SQIVND (reference sequence). Trimming removed 2 bases at V and 0 bases at J, with 20 bases between.

This CDR3 is CASSFGVTEETQYF. The CDR3 nucleotides read TGTGCCAGCAGCTTCGGGGTAACGGAAGAGACCCAGTACTTC. The V call is TRBV7-3, the J call TRBJ2-5, with a tentative D call TRBD2 (5 bases). This CDR3 is built from 14 residues. Deletions cut 3 bases from V and 3 bases from J, with 11 bases between. Germline values: CDR1 SGHTA, CDR2 FQGTGA.

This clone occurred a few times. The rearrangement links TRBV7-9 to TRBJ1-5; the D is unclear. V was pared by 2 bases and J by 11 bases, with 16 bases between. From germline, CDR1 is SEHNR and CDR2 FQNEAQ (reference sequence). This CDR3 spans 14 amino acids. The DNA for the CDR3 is TGTGCCAGCAGCTTAAATAGCAGGACGGGAGCCCAGCATTTT. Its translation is CASSLNSRTGAQHF.

The chain's CDR3 is CASRWASPYNEQFF. The CDR3 nucleotides read TGTGCCAGTAGATGGGCCAGTCCGTACAATGAGCAGTTCTTC. The chain has TRBV19 and TRBJ2-1; no clear D. Looked up from germline, CDR1 is LNHDA and CDR2 is SQIVND (reference sequence). The CDR3 length is 14 residues. V was clipped by 6 bases and J by 4 bases, with 13 bases between them.

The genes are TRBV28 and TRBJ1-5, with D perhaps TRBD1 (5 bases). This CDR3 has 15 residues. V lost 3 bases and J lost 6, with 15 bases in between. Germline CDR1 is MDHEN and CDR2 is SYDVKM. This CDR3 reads CASSLWTLWGQPQHF. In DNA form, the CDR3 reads TGTGCCAGCAGTTTGTGGACATTATGGGGTCAGCCCCAGCATTTT.

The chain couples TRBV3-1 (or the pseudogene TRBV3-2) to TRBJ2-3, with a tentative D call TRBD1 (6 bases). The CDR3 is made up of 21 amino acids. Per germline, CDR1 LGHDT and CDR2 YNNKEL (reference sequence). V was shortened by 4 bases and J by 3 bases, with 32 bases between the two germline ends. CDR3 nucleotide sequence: TGTGCCAGCAGCCTAGCCGGACTCGGGGCTAGAGGGGGAGAAAGGACAGATACGCAGTATTTT. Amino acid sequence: CASSLAGLGARGGERTDTQYF.

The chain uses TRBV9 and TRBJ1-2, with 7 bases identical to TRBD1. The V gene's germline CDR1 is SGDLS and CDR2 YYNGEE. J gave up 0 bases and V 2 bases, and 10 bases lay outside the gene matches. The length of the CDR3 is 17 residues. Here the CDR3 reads CASSVARDSSPNYGYTF. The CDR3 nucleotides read TGTGCCAGCAGCGTTGCTCGGGACAGCTCCCCTAACTATGGCTACACCTTC. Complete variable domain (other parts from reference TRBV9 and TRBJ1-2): DSGVTQTPKHLITATGQRVTLRCSPRSGDLSVYWYQQSLDQGLQFLIQYYNGEERAKGNILERFSAQQFPDLHSELNLSSLELGDSALYFCASSVARDSSPNYGYTFGSGTRLTVV.